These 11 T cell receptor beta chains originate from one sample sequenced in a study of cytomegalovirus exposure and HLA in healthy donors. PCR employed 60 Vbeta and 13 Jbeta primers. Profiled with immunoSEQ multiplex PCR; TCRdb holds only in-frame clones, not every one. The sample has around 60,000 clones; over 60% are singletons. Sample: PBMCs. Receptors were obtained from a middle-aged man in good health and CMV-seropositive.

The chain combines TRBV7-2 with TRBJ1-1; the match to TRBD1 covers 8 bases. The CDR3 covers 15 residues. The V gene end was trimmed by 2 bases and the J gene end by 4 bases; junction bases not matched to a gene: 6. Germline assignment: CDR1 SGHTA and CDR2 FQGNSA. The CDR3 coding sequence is TGTGCCAGCAGCTTATTTTGGACAGGGCCCACTGAAGCTTTCTTT. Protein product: CASSLFWTGPTEAFF.

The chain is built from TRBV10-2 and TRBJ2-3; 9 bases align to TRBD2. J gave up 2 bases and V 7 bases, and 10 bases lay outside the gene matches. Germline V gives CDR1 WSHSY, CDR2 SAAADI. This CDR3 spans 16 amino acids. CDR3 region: CASNPGLASITDTQYF. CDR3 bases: TGCGCCAGCAACCCGGGACTAGCCTCAATCACAGATACGCAGTATTTT.

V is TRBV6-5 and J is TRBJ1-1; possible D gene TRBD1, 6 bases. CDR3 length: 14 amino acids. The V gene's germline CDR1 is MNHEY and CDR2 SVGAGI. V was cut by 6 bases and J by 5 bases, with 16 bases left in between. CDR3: CASRLRGGKTEAFF. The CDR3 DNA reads TGTGCCAGCAGGCTTAGGGGGGGCAAGACTGAAGCTTTCTTT.

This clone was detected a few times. The DNA of the CDR3 is TGTGCCAGCAGCTCCCGGACAGGACAGAGCACAGATACGCAGTATTTT. Translating it yields CASSSRTGQSTDTQYF. This chain joins TRBV7-6 and TRBJ2-3; 7 positions agree with TRBD1. Germline assignment: CDR1 SGHVS and CDR2 FNYEAQ. V lost 4 bases, J lost 0 bases, and 7 bases stayed unmatched. The CDR3 runs 16 residues.

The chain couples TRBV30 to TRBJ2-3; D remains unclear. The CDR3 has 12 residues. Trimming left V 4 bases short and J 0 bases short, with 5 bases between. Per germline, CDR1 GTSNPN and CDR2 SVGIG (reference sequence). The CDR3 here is CAWKQSTDTQYF. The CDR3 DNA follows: TGTGCCTGGAAACAGAGCACAGATACGCAGTATTTT.

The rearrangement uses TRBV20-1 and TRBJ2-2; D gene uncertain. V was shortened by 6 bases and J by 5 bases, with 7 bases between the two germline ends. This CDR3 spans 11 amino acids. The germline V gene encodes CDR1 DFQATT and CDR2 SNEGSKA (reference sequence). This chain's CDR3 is CSALRTGELFF. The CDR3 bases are TGCAGTGCCCTTAGAACCGGGGAGCTGTTTTTT.

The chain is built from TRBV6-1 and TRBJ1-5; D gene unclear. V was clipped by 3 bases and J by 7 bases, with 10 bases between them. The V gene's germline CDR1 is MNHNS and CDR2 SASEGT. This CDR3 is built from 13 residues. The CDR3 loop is CASSERGEQPQHF. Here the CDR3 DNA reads TGTGCCAGCAGTGAGCGGGGAGAACAGCCCCAGCATTTT.

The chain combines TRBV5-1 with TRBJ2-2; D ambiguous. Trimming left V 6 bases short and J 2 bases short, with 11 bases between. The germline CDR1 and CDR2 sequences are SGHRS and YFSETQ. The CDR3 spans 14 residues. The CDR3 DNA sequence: TGCGCCAGCACAGCAGCGTCTAACACCGGGGAGCTGTTTTTT. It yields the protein CASTAASNTGELFF. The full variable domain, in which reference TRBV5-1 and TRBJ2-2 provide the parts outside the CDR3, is KAGVTQTPRYLIKTRGQQVTLSCSPISGHRSVSWYQQTPGQGLQFLFEYFSETQRNKGNFPGRFSGRQFSNSRSEMNVSTLELGDSALYLCASTAASNTGELFFGEGSRLTVL.

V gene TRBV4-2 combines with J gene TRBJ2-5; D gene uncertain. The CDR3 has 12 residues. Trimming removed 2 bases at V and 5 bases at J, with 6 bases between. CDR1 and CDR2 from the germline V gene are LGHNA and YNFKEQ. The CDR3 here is CASSQPSETQYF. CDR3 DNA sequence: TGTGCCAGCAGCCAACCTAGTGAGACCCAGTACTTC.

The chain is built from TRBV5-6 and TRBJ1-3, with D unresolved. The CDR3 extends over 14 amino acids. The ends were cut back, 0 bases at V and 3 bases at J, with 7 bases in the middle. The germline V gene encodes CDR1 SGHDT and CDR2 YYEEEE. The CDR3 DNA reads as TGTGCCAGCAGCTTGGCGACAAGTGGAAACACCATATATTTT. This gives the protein CASSLATSGNTIYF.

The CDR3 DNA follows: TGTGCTAGTGTCAACCGGGAGAAGTTGGGCACTGAAGCTTTCTTT. Protein sequence: CASVNREKLGTEAFF. V gene TRBV12-5 combines with J gene TRBJ1-1; no firm D call. The V gene lost 7 bases and the J gene lost 4 bases, with 19 bases spanning the gap. CDR1 and CDR2 (germline): LGHNT, FRNRAP. The CDR3 loop spans 15 amino acids.